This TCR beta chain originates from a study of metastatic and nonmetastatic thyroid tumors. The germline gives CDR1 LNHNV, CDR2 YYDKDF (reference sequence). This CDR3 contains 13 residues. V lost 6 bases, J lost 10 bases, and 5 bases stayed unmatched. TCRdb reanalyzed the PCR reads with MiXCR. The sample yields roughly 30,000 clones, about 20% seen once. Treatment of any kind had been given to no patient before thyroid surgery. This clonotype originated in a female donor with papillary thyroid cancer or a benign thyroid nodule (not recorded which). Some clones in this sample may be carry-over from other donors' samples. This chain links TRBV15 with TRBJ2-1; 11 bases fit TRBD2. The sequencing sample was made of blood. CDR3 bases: TGTGCCACCAGTAAACTAGCGGGGGAGGAGCAGTTCTTC. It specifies CATSKLAGEEQFF. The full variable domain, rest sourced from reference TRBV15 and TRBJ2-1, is DAMVIQNPRYQVTQFGKPVTLSCSQTLNHNVMYWYQQKSSQAPKLLFHYYDKDFNNEADTPDNFQSRRPNTSFCFLDIRSPGLGDTAMYLCATSKLAGEEQFFGPGTRLTVL.